This entry lists 20 T cell receptor beta chains sequenced from one sample in a study of blood T cell repertoires in COVID-19. Here immunoSEQ multiplex PCR was the method, and the copy in TCRdb shows in-frame clones only, minus some. The sample has some 50,000 clones; around 86% are singletons. The source material was peripheral blood. The receptor source for this set is a human donor in a cohort sampled during active COVID-19.

This clone was counted many times. V and J are TRBV28 and TRBJ2-7, with 8 bases matching TRBD2. The CDR3 is 15 amino acids. The V and J ends lost 4 bases and 3 bases, in that order; junction bases with no gene match: 8. CDR1 and CDR2 (germline): MDHEN, SYDVKM. The CDR3 nucleotides read TGTGCCAGCAGTTCCCTTAGCGGGGCAAACTACGAGCAGTACTTC. Translation: CASSSLSGANYEQYF.

V gene TRBV28 combines with J gene TRBJ1-2; 7 bases match TRBD1. The CDR3 covers 14 residues. Germline CDR1 is MDHEN and CDR2 is SYDVKM. V shed 5 bases, J shed 7 bases, and the junction held 10 bases outside the gene matches. DNA for the CDR3: TGTGCCAGCAGTCTCGACCAGGGGGTTTTTGGCTACACCTTC. It is translated as CASSLDQGVFGYTF.

This chain links TRBV6-1 with TRBJ1-1; possible D gene TRBD1, 5 bases. This CDR3 region has 17 residues. Germline assignment: CDR1 MNHNS and CDR2 SASEGT. V was cut by 4 bases and J by 0 bases, with 18 bases left in between. The CDR3 region has the DNA TGTGCCAGCAGTGCCGGGGGACGGGGCATAATGAACACTGAAGCTTTCTTT. It codes for CASSAGGRGIMNTEAFF.

The gene calls are TRBV7-3 and TRBJ2-3; TRBD1 is a possible D gene (7 bases). CDR1 is SGHTA, CDR2 FQGTGA, per germline. V was cut by 8 bases and J by 9 bases, with 18 bases left in between. The CDR3 contains 13 residues. The CDR3 loop is CASSRQGGNTQYF. The CDR3 coding sequence is TGTGCCAGCTCCAGGCAGGGGGGAAACACGCAGTATTTT.

The gene calls are TRBV6-5 and TRBJ2-5; 8 nucleotides line up with TRBD1. V lost 6 bases, J lost 14 bases, and 11 bases stayed unmatched. Looked up from germline, CDR1 is MNHEY and CDR2 is SVGAGI. This CDR3 region has 12 residues. The CDR3 DNA is TGTGCCAGCAGACTGATGGCCGGGACAGGATACTTC. This sequence encodes CASRLMAGTGYF.

This rearrangement joins TRBV7-3 to TRBJ2-2; D possibly corresponds to TRBD2 (5 bases). Germline V gives CDR1 SGHTA, CDR2 FQGTGA. This CDR3 region has 13 residues. The V and J ends lost 4 bases and 6 bases respectively, with 9 bases between them. The CDR3 protein is CASSSQRAGELFF. The DNA for the CDR3 is TGTGCCAGCAGCTCCCAGAGGGCCGGGGAGCTGTTTTTT.

The rearrangement links TRBV7-7 to TRBJ2-7, with a tentative D call TRBD2 (5 bases). CDR3 length: 14 amino acids. In germline, CDR1 is SSHAT, CDR2 FNYEAQ (reference sequence). V lost 4 bases and J 7 bases, leaving 17 bases between the germline ends. The CDR3 nucleotides read TGTGCCAGCAGCTCAAACCCCGGACTGGGGGAGCAGTACTTC. Its translation: CASSSNPGLGEQYF.

The chain employs TRBV20-1 and TRBJ2-7; D perhaps matches TRBD1 (7 bases). The germline V and J ends were trimmed by 5 bases and 10 bases, with 15 bases remaining between them. Germline CDR1 and CDR2: DFQATT and SNEGSKA (reference sequence). There are 11 residues in the CDR3. CDR3 coding DNA: TGCAGTGCTCTTGACAGGGCGGGACAGTACTTC. Translating it yields CSALDRAGQYF.

This clone was counted once. This chain joins TRBV4-1 and TRBJ1-2; D possibly corresponds to TRBD1 (6 bases). The V end lost 0 bases, the J end lost 4 bases, and 12 bases lay between the germline ends. Looked up from germline, CDR1 is MGHRA and CDR2 is YSYEKL. CDR3 size: 15 residues. CDR3 DNA: TGCGCCAGCAGCCAAGATGGCAGGGGATCCTATGGCTACACCTTC. Translated: CASSQDGRGSYGYTF.

The chain carries TRBV3-1 (or the pseudogene TRBV3-2) and TRBJ2-5; 7 bases align to TRBD1. The CDR3 contains 13 residues. The germline CDR1 and CDR2 sequences are LGHDT and YNNKEL (reference sequence). The ends lost 6 bases at V and 2 bases at J; junction bases unmatched: 3. CDR3 sequence reads: CASRSRGQETQYF. The CDR3, as DNA: TGTGCCAGCAGGTCCAGGGGGCAAGAGACCCAGTACTTC.

This sequence joins TRBV9 and TRBJ1-5; no clear D. Trimming shortened V by 4 bases and J by 0 bases, and 14 bases separated the two germline ends. The germline gives CDR1 SGDLS, CDR2 YYNGEE. The CDR3 covers 16 residues. The CDR3: CASSSGGPLSNQPQHF. DNA of the CDR3: TGTGCCAGCAGCTCCGGCGGGCCTCTTAGCAATCAGCCCCAGCATTTT. Combining the CDR3 with reference TRBV9 and TRBJ1-5 gives the whole variable domain DSGVTQTPKHLITATGQRVTLRCSPRSGDLSVYWYQQSLDQGLQFLIQYYNGEERAKGNILERFSAQQFPDLHSELNLSSLELGDSALYFCASSSGGPLSNQPQHFGDGTRLSIL.

This clone was detected only a few times. The chain combines TRBV3-1 (or the pseudogene TRBV3-2) with TRBJ2-7; tentatively, D is TRBD1 (6 bases). This CDR3 has 15 residues. V was clipped by 0 bases and J by 1 base, with 10 bases between them. Germline CDR1 is LGHDT and CDR2 is YNNKEL (reference sequence). CDR3 nucleotides: TGTGCCAGCAGCCAAGAAAGGGACAATTCCTACGAGCAGTACTTC. Translating gives CASSQERDNSYEQYF.

This clone was seen once. This chain uses TRBV11-2 with TRBJ2-7, with D maybe TRBD2 (5 bases). Germline CDR1 reads SGHAT; CDR2 reads FQNNGV. The CDR3 covers 12 residues. With 6 bases removed from V and 3 bases from J, the gap between germline ends came to 9 bases. As DNA, the CDR3 is TGTGCCAGCAGGTCGGAGGACTACGAGCAGTACTTC. Translating it yields CASRSEDYEQYF.

Here the CDR3 DNA reads TGTGCCAGCAGCCCGACAGGGATAGCCTTCTCTGGGGCCAACGTCCTGACTTTC. This sequence encodes CASSPTGIAFSGANVLTF. The rearrangement links TRBV5-8 to TRBJ2-6; 7 positions match TRBD1. There are 18 residues in the CDR3. J was trimmed by 0 bases and V by 4 bases; bases with no gene match: 10. Germline CDR1 and CDR2: SGHTS and YDEGEE.

This clone came up a few times. The chain uses TRBV6-5 and TRBJ1-6, with 7 nucleotides matching TRBD1. CDR1 is MNHEY and CDR2 is SVGAGI in the germline V gene. The CDR3 is 15 residues long. V shed 5 bases and J 8 bases; nucleotides not matched to a gene: 9. DNA of the CDR3: TGTGCCAGCAGTAGTAACAGGGGCCAACATTCACCCCTCCACTTT. Protein: CASSSNRGQHSPLHF.

The chain uses TRBV2 and TRBJ2-2; TRBD2 might be the D (7 bases). This CDR3 comprises 14 residues. The V end was cut by 5 bases, the J end by 4 bases, with 11 bases between. Germline CDR1 reads SNHLY; CDR2 reads FYNNEI. The CDR3 sequence is CASSRRGATGELFF. For the CDR3, the DNA is TGTGCCAGCAGTCGACGGGGGGCCACCGGGGAGCTGTTTTTT.

This chain uses TRBV19 with TRBJ2-3; TRBD1 matches 9 bases. Germline V gene sequence: CDR1 LNHDA, CDR2 SQIVND (reference sequence). Unmatched junction bases numbered 11, after V lost 8 bases and J lost 5 bases. The CDR3 contains 15 residues. The CDR3 protein is CASAGSGQGEDTQYF. The CDR3 DNA reads as TGTGCCAGTGCAGGGTCGGGACAGGGAGAAGATACGCAGTATTTT.

This rearrangement joins TRBV24-1 to TRBJ2-3; no reliable D call. Trimming cost V 9 bases and J 3 bases, with 12 bases left between them. CDR1 is KGHDR, CDR2 SFDVKD, per germline. This CDR3 has 13 amino acids. CDR3 protein: CATGTIETDTQYF. The CDR3 region has the DNA TGTGCCACCGGAACTATCGAAACAGATACGCAGTATTTT.

The rearrangement links TRBV4-2 to TRBJ1-3; 8 bases line up with TRBD1. The CDR3 sequence is 17 residues long. V shed 1 base and J 1 base; nucleotides not matched to a gene: 6. Per the germline V gene, CDR1 is LGHNA and CDR2 is YNFKEQ. In DNA, the CDR3 is TGTGCCAGCAGCCAAGCCAAGGGACAGGAATCTGGAAACACCATATATTTT. It yields the protein CASSQAKGQESGNTIYF.

The chain employs TRBV24-1 and TRBJ2-3; 10 nucleotides line up with TRBD1. The CDR3 is 15 residues long. Losses at the gene ends were 5 bases for V and 3 bases for J; bases not matched to a gene: 4. Germline V lookup: CDR1 KGHDR, CDR2 SFDVKD. This CDR3 reads CATSAGQGRTDTQYF. CDR3 coding DNA: TGTGCCACCAGTGCGGGACAGGGGAGGACAGATACGCAGTATTTT.